A single sample is the source of the 15 T cell receptor beta chains below, sequenced in a study of T cell repertoires in cytomegalovirus infection. TCRdb analysed the reads with MiXCR anew, one entry per CDR3 protein. The repertoire holds hundreds of thousands of distinct CDR3 sequences, roughly 22% seen once, with 15% to 20% in the top ten. The sequenced sample was CD8+ T cells from PBMCs. The receptors shown here come from a human donor in good health (CMV status not recorded). Some clones in this sample may be carry-over from other donors' samples.

CDR3 nucleotide sequence: TGTGCCAGCAGCTTAGTTCTAGCGGGGATCCACGAGCAGTACTTC. Residues: CASSLVLAGIHEQYF. The chain is built from TRBV13 and TRBJ2-7, with TRBD2 matching 9 bases. The ends lost 1 base at V and 5 bases at J; junction bases unmatched: 6. The CDR3 contains 15 residues. Germline loops: CDR1 PRHDT, CDR2 FYEKMQ (reference sequence). Drawing the rest from reference TRBV13 and TRBJ2-7, the complete variable domain is AAGVIQSPRHLIKEKRETATLKCYPIPRHDTVYWYQQGPGQDPQFLISFYEKMQSDKGSIPDRFSAQQFSDYHSELNMSSLELGDSALYFCASSLVLAGIHEQYFGPGTRLTVT.

This clonotype was observed a few times. This CDR3 is CASSLTLKSVSYEQYF. The CDR3 DNA reads TGTGCCAGCAGTTTAACACTCAAGTCGGTCTCCTACGAGCAGTACTTC. The V and J genes are TRBV28 and TRBJ2-7, with no clear D. Germline values: CDR1 MDHEN, CDR2 SYDVKM. The CDR3 is made up of 16 amino acids. Between the trimmed V and J ends, which lost 2 bases and 0 bases, there was a span of 14 bases. The whole variable domain, remainder taken from reference TRBV28 and TRBJ2-7, is DVKVTQSSRYLVKRTGEKVFLECVQDMDHENMFWYRQDPGLGLRLIYFSYDVKMKEKGDIPEGYSVSREKKERFSLILESASTNQTSMYLCASSLTLKSVSYEQYFGPGTRLTVT.

The chain is built from TRBV2 and TRBJ2-2; D remains unclear. Germline V gives CDR1 SNHLY, CDR2 FYNNEI. The CDR3 loop spans 14 amino acids. V was pared by 6 bases and J by 4 bases, with 12 bases between. In DNA, the CDR3 is TGTGCCAGCAGACTTAGCAGACTCACCGGGGAGCTGTTTTTT. It specifies CASRLSRLTGELFF.

This clonotype was observed a handful of times. This chain connects TRBV10-3 to TRBJ2-7; 9 nucleotides match TRBD1. This CDR3 has 15 residues. CDR1 and CDR2 from the germline V gene are ENHRY and SYGVKD. The V segment lost 8 bases and the J segment 1 base; nucleotides outside the gene matches: 9. The CDR3 DNA reads TGTGCCATCGGGGATCCGGGACAGGGATCCTACGAGCAGTACTTC. Translating gives CAIGDPGQGSYEQYF.

In the case of this clonotype: A read error may be the cause here, since a much bigger clone is one base away. V gene TRBV11-2 combines with J gene TRBJ2-3; TRBD1 aligns across 7 bases. Germline assignment: CDR1 SGHAT and CDR2 FQNNGV. V lost 10 bases, J lost 1 base, and 11 bases stayed unmatched. The CDR3 spans 15 residues. The DNA for the CDR3 is TGTGCCACCAGACAGGGACAGCTAGGCACAGATACGCAGTATTTT. Translated, it gives CATRQGQLGTDTQYF.

The chain employs TRBV28 and TRBJ2-5; D is perhaps TRBD1 (5 bases). The germline gives CDR1 MDHEN, CDR2 SYDVKM. This CDR3 comprises 13 residues. V lost 7 bases to trimming and J lost 2 bases, with 11 bases between them. Written as DNA, the CDR3 is TGTGCCAGCAAATGGGGCGTTCAAGAGACCCAGTACTTC. Amino acids: CASKWGVQETQYF.

This clonotype was seen only a few times. The chain is built from TRBV20-1 and TRBJ1-1; 10 bases line up with TRBD1. After removal of 4 bases from V and 5 bases from J, the junction contained 16 bases not matched to a gene. The CDR3 contains 17 residues. CDR1 and CDR2 from the germline V gene are DFQATT and SNEGSKA (reference sequence). The CDR3 nucleotides read TGCAGTGCTACATACCCCTCCGGGACAGGGGTCTTGACTGAAGCTTTCTTT. This translates into CSATYPSGTGVLTEAFF.

There are many counts of this clonotype. The chain carries TRBV7-9 and TRBJ2-5, with D perhaps given as TRBD1 or TRBD2 (5 bases each). CDR1 is SEHNR and CDR2 is FQNEAQ in the germline V gene (reference sequence). The CDR3 length is 14 residues. V shed 5 bases and J shed 5 bases, with 15 bases lying between them. DNA for the CDR3: TGTGCCAGCAGCCCACCATTAGGGGACGAGACCCAGTACTTC. Protein: CASSPPLGDETQYF.

Many counts were recorded for this clonotype. This chain joins TRBV7-2 and TRBJ2-7; TRBD2 aligns across 9 bases. This CDR3 is built from 16 residues. V trimming: 3 bases; J trimming: 4 bases; junction bases outside the gene matches: 10. CDR1 and CDR2 from the germline V gene are SGHTA and FQGNSA. The CDR3 DNA reads TGTGCCAGCAGCTTTCTCCAGCGGGGGGAATTATACGAGCAGTACTTC. The encoded protein is CASSFLQRGELYEQYF.

This clonotype was detected ten times or more. This sequence joins TRBV15 and TRBJ2-7; D remains ambiguous. The CDR3 is 14 residues long. V gave up 5 bases and J gave up 7 bases, with 18 bases separating them. Germline V gene lookup returns CDR1 LNHNV and CDR2 YYDKDF (reference sequence). This chain's CDR3 is CATSLWRTLGEQYF. The CDR3 bases are TGTGCCACCAGCCTTTGGAGAACCTTGGGGGAGCAGTACTTC.

This clonotype was recorded a few times. V gene TRBV30 combines with J gene TRBJ2-2; D may match TRBD1 or TRBD2 (5 bases each). This CDR3 region has 16 residues. The germline gives CDR1 GTSNPN, CDR2 SVGIG (reference sequence). V shed 4 bases and J shed 5 bases, with 20 bases lying between them. In nucleotides, the CDR3 is TGTGCCTGGAATGTAGGGACGTCCTGGGGTACCGGGGAGCTGTTTTTT. This gives the protein CAWNVGTSWGTGELFF.

This clonotype showed up just a few times. The chain has TRBV20-1 and TRBJ2-7, with a weak D call TRBD1 (6 bases). CDR1 is DFQATT, CDR2 SNEGSKA, per germline (reference sequence). The CDR3 spans 14 residues. The V and J ends lost 6 bases and 2 bases respectively, with 17 bases between them. The CDR3 DNA is TGCAGTGCCAAAGGGGGACACCCGGCCTACGAGCAGTACTTC. Amino acid sequence: CSAKGGHPAYEQYF.

The V call is TRBV14, the J call TRBJ2-1; a weak D match, TRBD1 (5 bases). Germline CDR1 and CDR2: SGHDN and FVKESK. The V end lost 2 bases, the J end lost 6 bases, and 11 bases lay between the germline ends. This CDR3 is built from 14 residues. The CDR3 DNA is TGTGCCAGCAGCCAATGGAGTGGGGCCAATGAGCAGTTCTTC. Translating it yields CASSQWSGANEQFF.

This clonotype has a handful of counts. V gene TRBV12-3 or TRBV12-4 combines with J gene TRBJ2-7; no firm D call. Trimming stripped 3 bases from V and 5 bases from J, with 11 bases between. The length of the CDR3 is 13 residues. The CDR3: CASSFGHSDEQYF. The CDR3 nucleotides are TGTGCCAGCAGTTTCGGCCACTCGGACGAGCAGTACTTC.

The sample holds many counts of this clonotype. In DNA form, the CDR3 reads TGTGCCAGCAGTTTACCCACTACCGGGACAGGCCCTTCTTCAACTAATGAAAAACTGTTTTTT. Translation gives CASSLPTTGTGPSSTNEKLFF. The chain has TRBV28 and TRBJ1-4; TRBD1 matches 8 bases. Germline V CDR1 and CDR2: MDHEN, SYDVKM. The CDR3 is 21 amino acids. V was pared by 2 bases and J by 0 bases, with 17 bases of the junction left unmatched.